This TCR beta chain was captured in a study of blood T cell repertoires in COVID-19 (dated by TCRdb to the early 2020s). For the study in its entirety: Collaborator samples came from the United States, Italy and Spain and covered acute and convalescent phases of COVID-19. The material from the prospective study consisted of cDNA or gDNA derived from T cells, B-cell-depleted T cells, or PBMCs. The repertoires were released in a freely available public database intended as a resource for research on the immune response to SARS-CoV-2. HLA class I and class II types, where available, came from metadata supplied by the sample provider rather than from assay-based typing. The sample metadata nearly always contained a de-identified subject ID, COVID-19 status, age in years and sex. Deeply sampled blood TCRbeta repertoires from subjects exposed to, actively infected with, or recovered from COVID-19 were included in the dataset. Samples were obtained from the ongoing ImmuneRACE study (first 160 participants) and from about 1,300 subjects provided by 6 global collaborators.

Overall results and qualifications from the work: The quantity of clinical and demographic metadata differed by source and by participant and was supplied without curation.

The immunoSEQ Assay, a bias-controlled multiplex PCR, was used to amplify TCRbeta CDR3 regions from genomic DNA. On the authors' methods: The number of nucleated cells in each sample was estimated from the amplification of reference gene primers within the assay. To quantify the absolute abundance of each unique TCRbeta CDR3 rearrangement, sequence reads were collapsed and filtered. For each sample, productive Simpson clonality was calculated by taking the square root of Simpson's diversity index across productive rearrangements. Entries here come from immuneACCESS through TCRdb and include only in-frame sequences with V and J called. Some clones fail to appear in such tables; in the studies checked, an unresolved V gene covers under half of the shortfall, and the cause of the remainder is unknown. For V, J and clone size, that table is used; D and trimming come from the DNA. This sample lists approximately 130,000 clones; just under 80% were detected once. Clones ranked in the top ten supply 25% of the sample.

From a lookup of the germline V gene, CDR1 and CDR2 are ENHRY and SYGVKD. Including the terminal cysteine and phenylalanine, the CDR3 comprises 15 residues. This entry keeps only the CDR3 DNA: 45 bases, framed from base 1. The germline ends are 12 bases apart after V is trimmed by 3 bases and J by 1 base. The collaborating institutions used their own protocols to collect whole blood in K2EDTA tubes. For TCRbeta analysis, collaborator samples were shipped as frozen whole blood, as isolated PBMCs, or as DNA extracted from either sample type. This clone was counted a single time. Its target antigen remains unknown. No much larger clonotype is one base removed from it; base qualities were not supplied.

This clonotype was obtained from a human donor in a cohort sampled during active COVID-19. This chain is built from TRBV10-3 and TRBJ1-1, and the D gene may be TRBD1, 5 bases matching. Sequencing was done on a sample of peripheral blood. This receptor carries the CDR3 CAISEFRGENTEAFF. The nucleotide sequence reads as follows: TGTGCCATCAGTGAATTCCGGGGGGAGAACACTGAAGCTTTCTTT.